This T cell receptor beta chain was observed in a study of blood T cell repertoires in COVID-19. Study as a whole: T cells, B-cell-depleted T cells, or PBMCs supplied cDNA or gDNA.

The CDR3 totals 13 residues. The V end was cut by 3 bases, the J end by 9 bases, with 14 bases between. As originally analysed: Estimates of nucleated cell counts were drawn from the amplification of reference gene primers. The repertoire was sequenced with immunoSEQ multiplex PCR; TCRdb's copy has only in-frame clones and lacks some. Clone size and V and J calls were adopted from that table, with D and trimming inferred from the DNA. The data contain 60,000 to 80,000 clones, 85% to 90% of them singletons. This chain links TRBV12-3 or TRBV12-4 with TRBJ1-1, with D possibly being TRBD1 (5 bases). The clonotype originates from a man aged 70-80 years with acute or convalescent COVID-19. The specimen sequenced was peripheral blood. CDR3 coding DNA: TGTGCCAGCAGTTTTTATAGCGGGACTAAAGCTTTCTTT. Protein: CASSFYSGTKAFF.